This T cell receptor (beta chain) was observed in a study of blood T cell repertoires in COVID-19. Study-wide context: Samples came from the United States, Italy and Spain, spanning acute and convalescent COVID-19. PBMCs, B-cell-depleted T cells, or T cells were the source of the cDNA or gDNA that made up the material.

Data came from immunoSEQ multiplex PCR; TCRdb stores just in-frame clones and leaves some out. This sample carries about 50,000 clones, roughly 90% of them seen once, and the ten largest clones take roughly 2%. This clone showed up just once. This CDR3 has 18 residues. The chain carries TRBV21-1 and TRBJ1-6; the table calls TRBD1, which could not be checked here. TRBV21-1 counts as a pseudogene. The receptor was isolated from a human donor in a cohort sampled during active COVID-19. Sequencing was carried out using peripheral blood. The CDR3 bases are TGTGCCAGCAGCAAAGATTGCAGTGATACAGCTAATAATTCACCCCTCCACTTT. Encoded protein: CASSKDCSDTANNSPLHF.